This TCR beta chain is drawn from a study of CD8+ T cells in alopecia areata. General study points: Compared with normal scalp, lesional scalp had higher clonality and more expanded CD8+ clones.

RNA extraction was followed by reverse transcription into cDNA, which acted as the sequencing template. Measured with immunoSEQ multiplex PCR; TCRdb has only the in-frame clones, and not every one. The data show 110,000 to 150,000 clones, with 51% seen just once and 0.8% to 1% held by the top ten. CDR1 is GTSNPN, CDR2 SVGIG, per germline (reference sequence). The CDR3 loop spans 13 amino acids. V lost 0 bases, J lost 10 bases, and 13 bases lay in between. Of note for this clone: Its antigen remains unknown.

Sequenced here: CD4+ T cells sorted from blood, sampled at week 0. The chain carries TRBV30 and TRBJ2-1; no clear D gene. The sequence derives from a human donor with alopecia areata. The DNA of the CDR3 is TGTGCCTGGAGTGTAAGGCTCTCAGAGGAGCAGTTCTTC. It encodes CAWSVRLSEEQFF.